A single sample is the source of the 20 T cell receptor beta chains below, sequenced in a study of CXCR3-negative and CXCR3-positive naive CD8 T cells (dated by TCRdb to between 2018 and 2021). These reads were obtained on a NextSeq 550. The Human TCR Profiling Kit (MiLaboratory) was used to make UMI-labeled 5' RACE TRB cDNA libraries. TCRdb reprocessed the sequencing reads and holds a single record per CDR3 protein sequence, with no DNA. This sample's listing comprises roughly 40,000 distinct CDR3 sequences. The ten largest clonotypes hold 1.5% to 2% of the sample. Sequences were obtained from naive CXCR3- CD8+ T cells from blood. The cell subset or site tag for this specimen amounts to: CD45RO-CCR7+CD27+CD95- naive CD8+ T cells lacking CXCR3 (TNR3-). These TCRs come from a human donor in good health. Some clones in this sample may be carry-over from other donors' samples.

This clonotype is labeled medium-sized based on frequency. The CDR3 protein is CASTVLAGHTDTQYF. The V gene is TRBV6-2 or TRBV6-3, the J gene TRBJ2-3; TCRdb designates TRBD2, a call that cannot be tested without DNA. Germline CDR1 MNHEY, CDR2 SVGEGT. This CDR3 has 15 amino acids.

CDR3 sequence reads: CASSALGTDTQYF. This sequence joins TRBV7-3 and TRBJ2-3; TCRdb proposes TRBD1, but this gene call is untestable without DNA. Germline lookup yields CDR1 SGHTA and CDR2 FQGTGA. This CDR3 comprises 13 residues. The whole variable domain, remainder taken from reference TRBV7-3 and TRBJ2-3, is GAGVSQTPSNKVTEKGKYVELRCDPISGHTALYWYRQSLGQGPEFLIYFQGTGAADDSGLPNDRFFAVRPEGSVSTLKIQRTERGDSAVYLCASSALGTDTQYFGPGTRLTVL.

The CDR3 reads CAWSVSHFYEQYF. This chain joins TRBV30 and TRBJ2-7. CDR3 length: 13 residues. The germline V gene has CDR1 GTSNPN and CDR2 SVGIG (reference sequence).

This clonotype is identified as medium-sized from frequency. The genes are TRBV2 and TRBJ2-3; there is no DNA to check the TCRdb D call of TRBD2. From germline, CDR1 is SNHLY and CDR2 FYNNEI. The CDR3 is 14 residues long. The CDR3 reads CASSEQRDTDTQYF. Full variable domain (rest looked up from reference TRBV2 and TRBJ2-3): EPEVTQTPSHQVTQMGQEVILRCVPISNHLYFYWYRQILGQKVEFLVSFYNNEISEKSEIFDDQFSVERPDGSNFTLKIRSTKLEDSAMYFCASSEQRDTDTQYFGPGTRLTVL.

The V call is TRBV28, the J call TRBJ2-3; the TCRdb D gene call, TRBD1, has no DNA to confirm it. Germline V gives CDR1 MDHEN, CDR2 SYDVKM. The CDR3 runs to 13 residues. The CDR3 here is CASLGHFADTQYF.

CDR3 region: CASSLGTETYEQYF. This chain joins TRBV5-1 and TRBJ2-7; the TRBD1 assignment by TCRdb is unverifiable without DNA. The CDR3 runs to 14 residues. Germline V gives CDR1 SGHRS, CDR2 YFSETQ.

V and J are TRBV7-8 and TRBJ2-3; TCRdb proposes TRBD1, but this gene call is untestable without DNA. Germline CDR1 reads SGHVS; CDR2 reads FQNEAQ. This CDR3 has 15 residues. The CDR3 spells CASSFSSGSTDTQYF.

The gene calls are TRBV6-5 and TRBJ1-2; the D call from TCRdb, TRBD1, cannot be confirmed without DNA. CDR1 is MNHEY, CDR2 SVGAGI, per germline. The CDR3 is made up of 13 amino acids. The CDR3 is CASSPGTRGGYTF.

The chain joins TRBV14 to TRBJ1-3. Germline V lookup: CDR1 SGHDN, CDR2 FVKESK. This CDR3 is built from 15 residues. The CDR3 region is CASSQDMTSGNTIYF.

The chain uses TRBV28 and TRBJ2-3; the TCRdb D gene call, TRBD1, has no DNA to confirm it. Germline loops: CDR1 MDHEN, CDR2 SYDVKM. CDR3 length equals 16 residues. This chain's CDR3 is CASRLSRTGHTDTQYF.

The rearrangement links TRBV7-9 to TRBJ2-1; TCRdb's D gene call, TRBD1, goes unchecked for lack of DNA. This CDR3 has 16 amino acids. Germline CDR1 is SEHNR and CDR2 is FQNEAQ (reference sequence). This CDR3 reads CASSPSGGADYNEQFF.

The chain is built from TRBV4-3 and TRBJ2-7. In germline, CDR1 is LGHNA, CDR2 YSLEER. The CDR3 has 15 residues. CDR3 amino acids: CASSQGPSVDYEQYF.

The chain recombines TRBV6-6 with TRBJ1-5; TCRdb's D gene call, TRBD1, goes unchecked for lack of DNA. The CDR3 covers 18 residues. Looked up from germline, CDR1 is MNHNY and CDR2 is SVGAGI (reference sequence). The CDR3 loop is CASSYIRDRADSNQPQHF.

The rearrangement links TRBV27 to TRBJ2-7; TCRdb names TRBD1, which stays unverified in the absence of DNA. The CDR3 is 14 residues long. Germline loops: CDR1 MNHEY, CDR2 SMNVEV (reference sequence). CDR3 loop: CASSHQGQSYEQYF.

The rearrangement uses TRBV6-2 or TRBV6-3 and TRBJ2-3; TCRdb lists TRBD1, though no DNA is available to test this call. There are 16 residues in the CDR3. Germline values: CDR1 MNHEY, CDR2 SVGEGT. The chain's CDR3 is CASSYSKASAPDTQYF.

The rearrangement links TRBV5-1 to TRBJ2-7. This CDR3 is built from 14 residues. Germline CDR1 SGHRS, CDR2 YFSETQ. Here the CDR3 reads CASSLGVDPYEQYF.

The V call is TRBV6-4, the J call TRBJ2-1; the D call from TCRdb, TRBD1, cannot be confirmed without DNA. This CDR3 has 14 residues. Germline V gene lookup returns CDR1 MRHNA and CDR2 SNTAGT. Here the CDR3 reads CASSPGGYYNEQFF.

This sequence joins TRBV5-1 and TRBJ2-7; TCRdb indicates TRBD2, and absent DNA this call remains unverified. Germline CDR1 is SGHRS and CDR2 is YFSETQ. This CDR3 has 15 residues. CDR3 sequence reads: CASSLVPDFLYEQYF.

The gene calls are TRBV18 and TRBJ2-7; there is no DNA to check the TCRdb D call of TRBD1. The CDR3 has 12 amino acids. CDR1 and CDR2 (germline): KGHSH, LQKENI. This chain's CDR3 is CASSPHRYEQYF.

The chain has TRBV11-2 and TRBJ2-7; as DNA is missing, the TRBD1 call by TCRdb cannot be tested. Germline V CDR1 and CDR2: SGHAT, FQNNGV. There are 13 residues in the CDR3. CDR3 sequence: CASSDSPTREQYF.